Reported below is one T cell receptor (beta chain). These data belong to a study of beta chain features in type 1 diabetes. Investigators reverse transcribed all isolated RNA, so they sequenced expressed TCRB transcripts. The data were produced by immunoSEQ multiplex PCR, yet TCRdb's version contains in-frame clones alone and is incomplete. The profile shows 130,000 or so clones, 9.2% of them singletons. Germline V gene sequence: CDR1 LGHNA, CDR2 YNFKEQ. Trimming pared 8 bases from V and 5 bases from J, leaving 24 bases between. This CDR3 comprises 16 residues. The genes are TRBV4-2 and TRBJ2-5, with D tentatively TRBD2 (6 bases). The sample comprised central memory CD4+ T cells from blood. The receptor comes from a man aged 18 to 29 in good health. CDR3 coding DNA: TGTGCCAGCGGAACCGTGGGGGGTAGAGTGAGGGAGACCCAGTACTTC. Its translation: CASGTVGGRVRETQYF.